Below are 2 T cell receptor beta chains sequenced from a single sample in a study of shared clonotypes between healthy human individuals. Only CD45RO-negative cells positively selected for CCR7 counted as naive CD8 cells, so terminally differentiated effector memory CD45RA+ cells were excluded. Data came from immunoSEQ multiplex PCR; TCRdb stores just in-frame clones and leaves some out. The sample includes 750,000 to 1,000,000 clones, 92% of them seen just once. The sample taken for sequencing was naive CD8+ T cells sorted from blood. The receptors come from a man aged 30 to 45 in good health.

V is TRBV27 and J is TRBJ2-3; 12 bases agree with TRBD2. The germline V gene encodes CDR1 MNHEY and CDR2 SMNVEV (reference sequence). This CDR3 has 18 residues. With V trimmed by 3 bases and J by 3 bases, 10 bases remained unmatched. The CDR3 reads CASSLVLAGGESTDTQYF. CDR3 DNA: TGTGCCAGCAGTTTGGTACTAGCGGGAGGCGAATCAACAGATACGCAGTATTTT.

J is TRBJ2-2 and V is TRBV10-3; 14 bases align to TRBD2. CDR3 length equals 17 residues. V dropped 8 bases and J dropped 0; count of bases not matched to a gene: 5. CDR1 and CDR2 (germline): ENHRY, SYGVKD. CDR3 nucleotide sequence: TGTGCCATCCCACGGACTAGCGGGAGGCCGAACACCGGGGAGCTGTTTTTT. Translating gives CAIPRTSGRPNTGELFF.